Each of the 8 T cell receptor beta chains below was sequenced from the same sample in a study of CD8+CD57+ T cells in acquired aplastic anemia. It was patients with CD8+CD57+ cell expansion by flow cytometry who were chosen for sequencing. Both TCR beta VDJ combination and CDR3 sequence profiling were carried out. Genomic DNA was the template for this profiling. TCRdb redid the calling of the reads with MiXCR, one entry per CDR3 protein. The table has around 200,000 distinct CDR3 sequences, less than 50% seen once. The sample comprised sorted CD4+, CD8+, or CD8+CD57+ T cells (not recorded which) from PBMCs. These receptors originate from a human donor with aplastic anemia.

The CDR3 coding sequence is TGTGCCACCAGCAGCGAACAGGGCTTTAATGAAAAACTGTTTTTT. Translated: CATSSEQGFNEKLFF. V usage is TRBV15 and J usage is TRBJ1-4, with D tentatively TRBD1 (6 bases). Germline assignment: CDR1 LNHNV and CDR2 YYDKDF (reference sequence). The V and J ends lost 3 bases and 4 bases respectively, with 12 bases between them. The length of the CDR3 is 15 residues.

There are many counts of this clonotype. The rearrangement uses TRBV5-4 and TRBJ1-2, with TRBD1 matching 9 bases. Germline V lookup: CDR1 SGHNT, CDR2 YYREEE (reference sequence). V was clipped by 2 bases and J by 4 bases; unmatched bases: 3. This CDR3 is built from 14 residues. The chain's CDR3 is CASSLGTGTYGYTF. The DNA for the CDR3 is TGTGCCAGCAGCTTAGGGACAGGGACCTATGGCTACACCTTC.

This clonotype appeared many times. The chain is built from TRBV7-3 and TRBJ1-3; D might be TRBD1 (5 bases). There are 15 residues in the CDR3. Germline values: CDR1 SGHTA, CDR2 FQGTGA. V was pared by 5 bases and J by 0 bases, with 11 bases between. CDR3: CASSPQGRSGNTIYF. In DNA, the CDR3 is TGTGCCAGCAGCCCTCAGGGCCGCTCTGGAAACACCATATATTTT. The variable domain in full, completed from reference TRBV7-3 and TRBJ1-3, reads GAGVSQTPSNKVTEKGKYVELRCDPISGHTALYWYRQSLGQGPEFLIYFQGTGAADDSGLPNDRFFAVRPEGSVSTLKIQRTERGDSAVYLCASSPQGRSGNTIYFGEGSWLTVV.

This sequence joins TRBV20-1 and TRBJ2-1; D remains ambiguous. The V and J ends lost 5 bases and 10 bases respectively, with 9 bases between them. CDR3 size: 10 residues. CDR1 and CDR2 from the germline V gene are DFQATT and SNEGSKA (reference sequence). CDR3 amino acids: CSAFGREQFF. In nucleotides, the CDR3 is TGCAGTGCTTTCGGGCGGGAGCAGTTCTTC.

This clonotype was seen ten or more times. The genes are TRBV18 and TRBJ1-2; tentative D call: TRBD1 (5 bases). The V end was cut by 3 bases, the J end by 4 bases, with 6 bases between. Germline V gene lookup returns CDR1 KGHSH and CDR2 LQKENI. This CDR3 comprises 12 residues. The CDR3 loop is CASSPDSYGYTF. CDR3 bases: TGTGCCAGCTCACCCGACAGCTATGGCTACACCTTC.

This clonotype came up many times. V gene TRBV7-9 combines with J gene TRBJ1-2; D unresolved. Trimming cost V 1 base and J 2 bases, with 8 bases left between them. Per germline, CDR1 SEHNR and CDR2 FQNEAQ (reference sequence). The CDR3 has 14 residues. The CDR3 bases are TGTGCCAGCAGCTTAGTTCCCGGGAACTATGGCTACACCTTC. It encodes CASSLVPGNYGYTF. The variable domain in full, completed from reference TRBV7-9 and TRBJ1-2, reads DTGVSQNPRHKITKRGQNVTFRCDPISEHNRLYWYRQTLGQGPEFLTYFQNEAQLEKSRLLSDRFSAERPKGSFSTLEIQRTEQGDSAMYLCASSLVPGNYGYTFGSGTRLTVV.

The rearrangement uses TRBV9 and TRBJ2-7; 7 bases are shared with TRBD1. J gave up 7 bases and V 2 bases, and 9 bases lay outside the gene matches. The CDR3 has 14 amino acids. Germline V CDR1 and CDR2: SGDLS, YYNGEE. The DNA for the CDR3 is TGTGCCAGCAGCGTCGGGACAGACACCGGGGAGCAGTACTTC. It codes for CASSVGTDTGEQYF. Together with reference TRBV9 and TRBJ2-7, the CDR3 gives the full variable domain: DSGVTQTPKHLITATGQRVTLRCSPRSGDLSVYWYQQSLDQGLQFLIQYYNGEERAKGNILERFSAQQFPDLHSELNLSSLELGDSALYFCASSVGTDTGEQYFGPGTRLTVT.

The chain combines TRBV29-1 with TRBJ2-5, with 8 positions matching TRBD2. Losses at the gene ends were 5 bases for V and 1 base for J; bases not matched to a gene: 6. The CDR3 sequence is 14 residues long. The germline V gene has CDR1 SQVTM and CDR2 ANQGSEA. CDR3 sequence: CSVLAGRFQETQYF. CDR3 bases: TGCAGCGTTTTAGCGGGGCGATTCCAAGAGACCCAGTACTTC.